This T cell receptor beta chain was sequenced in a study of control samples from healthy donors and cancer patients. TCRdb's table, derived via immunoSEQ multiplex PCR, lists solely in-frame clones and lacks some. The sample holds roughly 98,000 clones, approximately 93% seen once. The length of the CDR3 is 15 residues. J gave up 4 bases and V 1 base, and 6 bases lay outside the gene matches. The germline V gene has CDR1 SGHVS and CDR2 FQNEAQ. Material: blood. The chain couples TRBV7-8 to TRBJ1-1, with 7 positions matching TRBD1. The TCR originated in a man aged 18 to 35 in good health. The CDR3 coding sequence is TGTGCCAGCAGCTTAGAGGGGGCCATCTCCACTGAAGCTTTCTTT. This translates into CASSLEGAISTEAFF.